The 24 T cell receptor beta chains below all came from one sample that was sequenced in a study of T cell responses to AZD1222 COVID-19 vaccine. Profiled with immunoSEQ multiplex PCR; TCRdb holds only in-frame clones, not every one. Here the sample spans 99,000 or so clones, about 93% being singletons. The sequencing here drew on peripheral blood, taken on day 0 of AZD1222 vaccination. The origin of the receptors is an adult in good health.

The V gene is TRBV5-5, the J gene TRBJ2-7; D is tentatively TRBD1 or TRBD2 (5 bases each). Trimming shortened V by 0 bases and J by 2 bases, and 9 bases separated the two germline ends. Germline V gene sequence: CDR1 SGHKS, CDR2 YYEKEE (reference sequence). The CDR3 sequence is 14 residues long. The CDR3 loop is CASSLEGEPYEQYF. In nucleotides, the CDR3 is TGTGCCAGCAGCTTGGAAGGGGAGCCCTACGAGCAGTACTTC.

V is TRBV7-5 and J is TRBJ2-5; the D call TRBD1 from the table was never checked on the DNA. TRBV7-5 is labeled a pseudogene. The CDR3 spans 13 residues. CDR3: CARSTDIQETQYF. CDR3 coding DNA: TGTGCCAGAAGCACGGACATACAAGAGACCCAGTACTTC.

The V and J genes are TRBV10-2 and TRBJ1-1; TRBD1 matches at 12 bases. There are 17 residues in the CDR3. V gave up 3 bases and J gave up 7 bases; unmatched junction bases: 12. The germline V gene encodes CDR1 WSHSY and CDR2 SAAADI. In DNA form, the CDR3 reads TGCGCCAGCAGTGAAGTTTCGGGGGGACAGGGGGCTGTTGAAGCTTTCTTT. Translating gives CASSEVSGGQGAVEAFF.

This chain uses TRBV29-1 with TRBJ1-3; D is ambiguous. CDR1 and CDR2 from the germline V gene are SQVTM and ANQGSEA. Deletions cut 4 bases from V and 0 bases from J, with 7 bases between. The CDR3 totals 13 residues. CDR3 protein: CSVVQSSGNTIYF. CDR3 sequence (DNA): TGCAGCGTTGTACAGTCCTCTGGAAACACCATATATTTT.

Here the CDR3 reads CASSQVPGQPYEQYF. In DNA, the CDR3 is TGTGCCAGCAGCCAAGTTCCGGGACAGCCCTACGAGCAGTACTTC. This chain joins TRBV4-2 and TRBJ2-7; 7 bases match TRBD1. Germline V gene data show CDR1 as LGHNA and CDR2 as YNFKEQ. This CDR3 is built from 15 residues. Trimming took 1 base from V and 2 from J; bases not matched to a gene: 5.

This clone was picked up one time. This chain joins TRBV18 and TRBJ1-3; possibly TRBD1 for D (6 bases). Trimming pared 5 bases from V and 0 bases from J, leaving 17 bases between. The length of the CDR3 is 17 residues. CDR1 is KGHSH and CDR2 is LQKENI in the germline V gene. The CDR3 region is CASSNTLQGFSGNTIYF. The CDR3 DNA reads TGTGCCAGCTCAAATACTCTACAGGGCTTCTCTGGAAACACCATATATTTT.

The chain has TRBV28 and TRBJ1-2, with 9 bases fitting TRBD1. Germline assignment: CDR1 MDHEN and CDR2 SYDVKM. The CDR3 contains 15 residues. The V gene end was trimmed by 7 bases and the J gene end by 7 bases; junction bases not matched to a gene: 13. CDR3: CASMGPGTGFSGYTF. CDR3 coding DNA: TGTGCCAGCATGGGTCCCGGGACAGGGTTTAGTGGCTACACCTTC.

The rearrangement links TRBV18 to TRBJ2-5, with D possibly TRBD1 on 7 matching bases. Trimming took off 4 bases at V and 0 bases at J, with 9 bases between the two ends. The CDR3 is 14 amino acids. Germline values: CDR1 KGHSH, CDR2 LQKENI. CDR3 DNA: TGTGCCAGCTCACGCGGGACAGACCAAGAGACCCAGTACTTC. Translated, it gives CASSRGTDQETQYF.

The CDR3 here is CASSIWGRDYEQYF. DNA for the CDR3: TGTGCCAGTAGTATATGGGGGCGCGACTACGAGCAGTACTTC. This chain connects TRBV19 to TRBJ2-7, with D perhaps TRBD1 (6 bases). V was pared by 2 bases and J by 3 bases, with 11 bases between. This CDR3 is 14 amino acids long. CDR1 LNHDA and CDR2 SQIVND come from the germline V gene (reference sequence).

This chain links TRBV5-1 with TRBJ2-1; TRBD2 agrees at 8 bases. This CDR3 region has 15 residues. V shed 0 bases, J shed 9 bases, and the junction held 8 bases outside the gene matches. The V gene's germline CDR1 is SGHRS and CDR2 YFSETQ. The CDR3, as DNA: TGCGCCAGCAGCTTGGTTAGCGGGATGGGAAGTGAGCAGTTCTTC. Translated, it gives CASSLVSGMGSEQFF.

The chain links TRBV11-2 to TRBJ1-2; D is uncertain. Germline values: CDR1 SGHAT, CDR2 FQNNGV. V lost 5 bases and J lost 3, with 7 bases in between. This CDR3 is 12 amino acids long. CDR3 amino acids: CASSPEDYGYTF. The DNA of the CDR3 is TGTGCCAGCAGCCCCGAGGACTATGGCTACACCTTC. The whole variable domain, filled in from reference TRBV11-2 and TRBJ1-2, reads EAGVAQSPRYKIIEKRQSVAFWCNPISGHATLYWYQQILGQGPKLLIQFQNNGVVDDSQLPKDRFSAERLKGVDSTLKIQPAKLEDSAVYLCASSPEDYGYTFGSGTRLTVV.

V is TRBV6-2 or TRBV6-3 and J is TRBJ1-2, with no clear D. Trimming cost V 2 bases and J 7 bases, with 11 bases left between them. CDR3 length equals 13 residues. CDR1 is MNHEY, CDR2 SVGEGT, per germline. The CDR3 sequence: CASSYIGSAGYTF. The CDR3 nucleotides are TGTGCCAGCAGTTACATCGGGTCCGCTGGCTACACCTTC.

The chain carries TRBV6-2 or TRBV6-3 and TRBJ1-1; TRBD1 is a possible D gene (6 bases). The germline V gene has CDR1 MNHEY and CDR2 SVGEGT. The CDR3 contains 15 residues. Trimming removed 0 bases from V and 1 base from J, with 9 bases in between. In DNA form, the CDR3 reads TGTGCCAGCAGTTACTCGCCAGGGGAGAACACTGAAGCTTTCTTT. This sequence encodes CASSYSPGENTEAFF.

This clone occurred once. The CDR3 DNA reads TGTGCCATCAGTGAACAGGGTGGAAATGAGCAGTTCTTC. It translates to CAISEQGGNEQFF. The genes are TRBV10-3 and TRBJ2-1; D possibly corresponds to TRBD1 (6 bases). V lost 3 bases and J lost 7, with 10 bases in between. The germline CDR1 and CDR2 sequences are ENHRY and SYGVKD. The CDR3 runs 13 residues.

The gene calls are TRBV18 and TRBJ2-3, with 10 bases lining up with TRBD2. Germline CDR1 and CDR2: KGHSH and LQKENI. The ends lost 3 bases at V and 2 bases at J; junction bases unmatched: 17. The CDR3 spans 20 residues. This CDR3 reads CASSPSTSGTSLIVTDTQYF. CDR3 DNA sequence: TGTGCCAGCTCACCTTCAACTAGCGGGACAAGCCTAATAGTCACAGATACGCAGTATTTT.

This sequence joins TRBV7-9 and TRBJ1-2, with no clear D. The V end lost 4 bases, the J end lost 11 bases, and 11 bases lay between the germline ends. Germline V lookup: CDR1 SEHNR, CDR2 FQNEAQ (reference sequence). The CDR3 is 11 amino acids. DNA of the CDR3: TGTGCCAGCAGCTCACTTCGACAATACACCTTC. Its protein product is CASSSLRQYTF.

The chain combines TRBV6-6 with TRBJ2-5; D is ambiguous. The germline V and J ends were trimmed by 6 bases and 0 bases, with 14 bases remaining between them. The CDR3 has 15 amino acids. Germline assignment: CDR1 MNHNY and CDR2 SVGAGI (reference sequence). CDR3 DNA sequence: TGTGCCAGCAGCTTCGGAGATTACAACCAAGAGACCCAGTACTTC. It encodes CASSFGDYNQETQYF.

J is TRBJ1-1 and V is TRBV5-4, with TRBD1 as a possible D gene (6 bases). The CDR3 is made up of 15 amino acids. Trimming cost V 0 bases and J 2 bases, with 11 bases left between them. Germline V CDR1 and CDR2: SGHNT, YYREEE (reference sequence). CDR3 nucleotides: TGTGCCAGCAGCTTGGAAGGGGGGGCCAACACTGAAGCTTTCTTT. Its protein product is CASSLEGGANTEAFF.

The count of this clone is one. V usage is TRBV20-1 and J usage is TRBJ2-4, with D unclear. CDR1 and CDR2 (germline): DFQATT, SNEGSKA (reference sequence). V lost 6 bases and J 6 bases, leaving 9 bases between the germline ends. The length of the CDR3 is 11 residues. CDR3 sequence reads: CSAPDGNIQYF. The CDR3 DNA is TGCAGTGCGCCCGACGGAAACATTCAGTACTTC.

This rearrangement joins TRBV2 to TRBJ2-5; 9 positions match TRBD1. The trim removed 7 bases at V and 5 bases at J, leaving 5 bases unmatched. The germline CDR1 and CDR2 sequences are SNHLY and FYNNEI. This CDR3 has 13 residues. CDR3 amino acids: CASMRDREETQYF. The CDR3 coding sequence is TGTGCCAGCATGCGGGACAGGGAGGAGACCCAGTACTTC. Full variable domain (outside the CDR3, taken from reference TRBV2 and TRBJ2-5): EPEVTQTPSHQVTQMGQEVILRCVPISNHLYFYWYRQILGQKVEFLVSFYNNEISEKSEIFDDQFSVERPDGSNFTLKIRSTKLEDSAMYFCASMRDREETQYFGPGTRLLVL.

The CDR3 DNA sequence: TGCAGCGTTGGAGGCATCCCGGGATACAATGAGCAGTTCTTC. Translated, it gives CSVGGIPGYNEQFF. This chain joins TRBV29-1 and TRBJ2-1; tentative D call: TRBD2 (5 bases). Looked up from germline, CDR1 is SQVTM and CDR2 is ANQGSEA. V was cut by 4 bases and J by 4 bases, with 14 bases left in between. The CDR3 covers 14 residues.

The chain recombines TRBV30 with TRBJ1-2; D is ambiguous. Trimming shortened V by 3 bases and J by 4 bases, and 15 bases separated the two germline ends. CDR3 length: 14 residues. Germline CDR1 GTSNPN, CDR2 SVGIG (reference sequence). This CDR3 is CAWRPVGQGYGYTF. The CDR3 coding sequence is TGTGCCTGGAGACCGGTAGGTCAAGGCTATGGCTACACCTTC.

V gene TRBV2 combines with J gene TRBJ1-6; D gene ambiguous. The germline CDR1 and CDR2 sequences are SNHLY and FYNNEI. V lost 2 bases and J 5 bases, leaving 4 bases between the germline ends. The CDR3 runs to 13 residues. The DNA of the CDR3 is TGTGCCAGCAGTGAACAGGATAATTCACCCCTCCACTTT. This translates into CASSEQDNSPLHF.

The chain employs TRBV3-1 (or the pseudogene TRBV3-2) and TRBJ2-7; 7 positions match TRBD2. CDR1 and CDR2 from the germline V gene are LGHDT and YNNKEL (reference sequence). The CDR3 sequence is 15 residues long. V dropped 4 bases and J dropped 5; count of bases not matched to a gene: 11. The DNA of the CDR3 is TGTGCCAGCAGCCCTCGGGGCGGGAGTAACAACGAGCAGTACTTC. It specifies CASSPRGGSNNEQYF.